A selection of T cell receptor beta chains follows, all from one sample in a study of T cells in Graves' hyperthyroidism and ophthalmopathy. TCRdb re-analysed the multiplex PCR reads in MiXCR, keeping a single row per CDR3 protein. The sample comprises 250,000 or so distinct CDR3 sequences, about 14% of which are singletons, and 10% to 15% rests with the top ten. Sequenced input: blood. The receptors come from a woman in her thirties or forties with Graves' hyperthyroidism that later progressed to Graves' ophthalmopathy. Each CDR3 is given with its conserved first and last residue. The order of the fields is D gene, J gene, V gene, clone size, CDR3 protein, CDR3 DNA. A D gene is named only where the DNA matches it firmly. Not all rows give a size; the values are once, few, many and, for expanded clones, a class.

. TRBJ1-1 TRBV6-8 . CASSFFQGQEAFF TGTGCCAGCAGTTTTTTCCAGGGGCAAGAAGCTTTCTTT
TRBD1 TRBJ2-1 TRBV2 many CASRAGQGGNEQFF TGTGCCAGCAGAGCGGGACAGGGGGGCAATGAGCAGTTCTTC
. TRBJ1-4 TRBV7-9 few CAGTEGSLNEKLFF TGTGCCGGCACTGAAGGCTCCTTAAATGAAAAACTGTTTTTT
. TRBJ2-1 TRBV30 many CAWRQLSNEQFF TGTGCCTGGAGACAACTGTCGAATGAGCAGTTCTTC
TRBD2 TRBJ2-7 TRBV6-1 . CASSEPGLAGEQYF TGTGCCAGCAGTGAACCCGGACTAGCGGGCGAGCAGTACTTC
TRBD1 TRBJ1-3 TRBV10-2 . CASRAGTGAPVDTIYF TGCGCCAGCAGAGCCGGGACAGGTGCTCCGGTAGACACCATATATTTT
TRBD1 TRBJ1-1 TRBV28 many CASTSGQGSTEAFF TGTGCCAGCACCTCAGGACAGGGAAGCACTGAAGCTTTCTTT
. TRBJ2-6 TRBV19 many CASSILDPRSANVLTF TGTGCCAGTAGTATACTGGACCCGCGATCGGCCAACGTCCTGACTTTC
. TRBJ2-7 TRBV6-1 many CASSEWIQDTYEQYF TGTGCCAGCAGTGAATGGATTCAGGATACCTACGAGCAGTACTTC
. TRBJ2-5 TRBV9 many CASSASGGPQETQYF TGTGCCAGCAGCGCGTCCGGGGGGCCGCAAGAGACCCAGTACTTC
. TRBJ2-1 TRBV18 . CASSPAGSGEQFF TGTGCCAGCTCACCAGCAGGCTCGGGGGAGCAGTTCTTC
. TRBJ2-3 TRBV11-2 . CASSPPLATDTQYF TGTGCCAGCAGCCCCCCGCTAGCTACAGATACGCAGTATTTT
. TRBJ1-2 TRBV5-1 few CASSLEAGSGYTF TGCGCCAGCAGCTTGGAAGCAGGCTCCGGCTACACCTTC
TRBD1 TRBJ2-1 TRBV3-1 few CASSQEGQGVWQLRDNEQFF TGTGCCAGCAGCCAAGAGGGACAGGGGGTTTGGCAACTCCGGGACAATGAGCAGTTCTTC
TRBD1 TRBJ2-5 TRBV7-8 few CASSRTRTGWETQYF TGTGCCAGCAGCCGTACGAGGACAGGGTGGGAGACCCAGTACTTC
. TRBJ2-5 TRBV12-3/TRBV12-4 many CASRSRDVQETQYF TGTGCCAGCAGGTCGAGGGACGTACAAGAGACCCAGTACTTC
. TRBJ1-2 TRBV3-1 few CASSQEGALYGYTF TGTGCCAGCAGCCAAGAAGGGGCCCTCTATGGCTACACCTTC
TRBD2 TRBJ2-7 TRBV3-1 many CASSQYTSGSLDYEQYF TGTGCCAGCAGCCAATACACTAGCGGGTCCCTAGACTACGAGCAGTACTTC
. TRBJ2-7 TRBV4-1 . CASTLNPSGSYEQYF TGCGCCAGCACCTTGAATCCTTCTGGCTCCTACGAGCAGTACTTC
. TRBJ2-2 TRBV12-3/TRBV12-4 many CASSLQGPNTGELFF TGTGCCAGCAGTTTACAGGGGCCGAACACCGGGGAGCTGTTTTTT
. TRBJ1-5 TRBV20-1 many CSASPHAGGNQPQHF TGCAGTGCAAGTCCACACGCGGGGGGCAATCAGCCCCAGCATTTT
TRBD1 TRBJ2-7 TRBV4-1 many CASSQVLGGRGYEQYF TGCGCCAGCAGCCAAGTCCTAGGGGGCCGAGGGTACGAGCAGTACTTC
TRBD1 TRBJ2-2 TRBV7-3 few CASSPRAARGPGELFF TGTGCCAGCAGCCCCCGGGCGGCCAGGGGGCCCGGGGAGCTGTTTTTT
. TRBJ1-2 TRBV29-1 many CSVEGRESGYTF TGCAGCGTTGAGGGCAGGGAAAGTGGCTACACCTTC
. TRBJ1-1 TRBV5-1 few CASSLAGAYGAFF TGCGCCAGCAGCTTGGCTGGGGCGTATGGAGCTTTCTTT
TRBD1 TRBJ1-4 TRBV6-1 many CASSQDRGGNEKLFF TGTGCCAGCAGCCAAGACAGGGGGGGTAATGAAAAACTGTTTTTT
. TRBJ1-2 TRBV27 . CASSPRRNYGYTF TGTGCCAGCAGCCCGAGGAGAAACTATGGCTACACCTTC
. TRBJ2-1 TRBV6-5 many CASSYSGGAYNEQFF TGTGCCAGCAGTTACTCCGGGGGCGCATACAATGAGCAGTTCTTC
. TRBJ2-1 TRBV7-9 many CASNFYKLLGGGRNNEQFF TGTGCCAGCAACTTCTACAAGCTGCTGGGGGGTGGTCGGAACAATGAGCAGTTCTTC
TRBD1 TRBJ2-5 TRBV7-9 many CASSPDRGGGETQYF TGTGCCAGCAGCCCGGACAGGGGAGGCGGAGAGACCCAGTACTTC
. TRBJ1-5 TRBV20-1 many CSVDSRLQPQHF TGCAGTGTTGATTCCCGGTTGCAGCCCCAGCATTTT
. TRBJ2-4 TRBV4-2 few CASSQDHLLAKNIQYF TGTGCCAGCAGCCAAGACCACCTTCTAGCCAAAAACATTCAGTACTTC
. TRBJ2-1 TRBV6-2/TRBV6-3 many CASHEGIEISNEQFF TGTGCCAGTCATGAGGGGATCGAGATTAGCAATGAGCAGTTCTTC
. TRBJ1-6 TRBV10-2 many CASSEGLSVRVQTIRSPLHF TGCGCCAGCAGTGAGGGGCTGTCGGTGCGGGTACAAACGATTCGTTCACCCCTCCACTTT
. TRBJ1-1 TRBV11-2 many CASSSRSLTEAFF TGTGCCAGCAGCTCACGGTCGTTAACTGAAGCTTTCTTT
TRBD1 TRBJ1-1 TRBV12-3/TRBV12-4 many CASGWTGGRMNTEAFF TGTGCCAGCGGGTGGACAGGCGGAAGAATGAACACTGAAGCTTTCTTT
TRBD1 TRBJ2-7 TRBV7-3 few CASSLTGQGPYEQYF TGTGCCAGCAGCTTAACGGGACAGGGACCCTACGAGCAGTACTTC
. TRBJ2-2 TRBV6-1 . CASRLLATEELFF TGTGCCAGCAGGCTTCTAGCTACCGAGGAGCTGTTTTTT
. TRBJ2-1 TRBV27 many CASSLSTGTSAYNEQFF TGTGCCAGCAGTTTGTCAACCGGGACTTCCGCGTACAATGAGCAGTTCTTC
. TRBJ1-1 TRBV28 . CASSYYRAEAFF TGTGCCAGCAGTTATTACCGGGCCGAAGCTTTCTTT
TRBD2 TRBJ2-4 TRBV6-9 many CASRPSTGLAQENIQYF TGTGCCAGCAGACCTAGTACGGGACTAGCGCAAGAAAACATTCAGTACTTC
. TRBJ2-3 TRBV11-2 many CASSKKLGTYTSTDTQYF TGTGCCAGCAGCAAGAAGCTGGGGACTTATACTAGCACAGATACGCAGTATTTT
TRBD1 TRBJ2-7 TRBV15 many CATSRAGTGAHEQYF TGTGCCACCAGCAGAGCCGGGACAGGGGCCCACGAGCAGTACTTC
. TRBJ1-2 TRBV4-1 few CASSQLPPASGYTF TGCGCCAGCAGCCAGTTACCCCCCGCGAGTGGCTACACCTTC
. TRBJ2-2 TRBV19 many CASSIRGRTGELFF TGTGCCAGTAGTATCCGGGGGCGCACCGGGGAGCTGTTTTTT